This entry lists 8 T cell receptor beta chains sequenced from one sample in a study of blood T cells in healthy people across ages. Then a second PCR, running roughly 7 to 11 cycles, was carried out with a sample-barcoded 5' primer and a J-beta primer mix. One entry per CDR3 protein results from TCRdb running MiXCR on the 5' RACE reads. The sample carries roughly 560,000 distinct CDR3 sequences, around 24% recorded once. The same data also contributed to another study, on T cells of mothers and their children.

Sequenced input: blood. These receptors all come from a boy under 18 in good health.

A few counts support this clonotype. This chain's CDR3 is CASSDRYRGRAGQPQHF. The CDR3 DNA reads as TGTGCCAGCAGTGACCGGTACAGGGGACGTGCGGGTCAGCCCCAGCATTTT. This chain joins TRBV6-1 and TRBJ1-5; 7 bases fit TRBD1. Germline-derived CDR1 and CDR2 are MNHNS and SASEGT. The CDR3 covers 17 residues. Losses at the gene ends were 3 bases for V and 6 bases for J; bases not matched to a gene: 14.

The V gene is TRBV5-1, the J gene TRBJ2-1, with a weak D call TRBD1 (5 bases). Germline lookup yields CDR1 SGHRS and CDR2 YFSETQ. V was cut by 0 bases and J by 1 base, with 8 bases left in between. The CDR3 is made up of 15 amino acids. CDR3 bases: TGCGCCAGCAGCTTGGACCAGGGTTCCTACAATGAGCAGTTCTTC. Protein: CASSLDQGSYNEQFF. The full variable domain, with the rest looked up from reference TRBV5-1 and TRBJ2-1, is KAGVTQTPRYLIKTRGQQVTLSCSPISGHRSVSWYQQTPGQGLQFLFEYFSETQRNKGNFPGRFSGRQFSNSRSEMNVSTLELGDSALYLCASSLDQGSYNEQFFGPGTRLTVL.

This clonotype was detected many times. The chain links TRBV3-1 to TRBJ2-7, with 10 nucleotides matching TRBD1. Germline-derived CDR1 and CDR2 are LGHDT and YNNKEL (reference sequence). This CDR3 spans 14 amino acids. J was trimmed by 2 bases and V by 6 bases; bases with no gene match: 4. DNA of the CDR3: TGTGCCAGCAGTACAGGACAGGGGGCCTACGAGCAGTACTTC. Its translation is CASSTGQGAYEQYF.

There are a few counts of this clonotype. V and J are TRBV7-2 and TRBJ2-5, with D possibly TRBD1 on 6 matching bases. The DNA end favors TRBJ2-7, so the J call may be wrong. The CDR3 extends over 15 amino acids. The germline V gene has CDR1 SGHTA and CDR2 FQGNSA. The DNA of the CDR3 is TGTGCCAGCAGCTTAGTACAGGGAGACCCCTACGAGCAGTACTTC. It codes for CASSLVQGDPYEQYF.

The chain combines TRBV27 with TRBJ2-6; D is undetermined. V was trimmed by 7 bases and J by 4 bases, leaving 11 bases between them. This CDR3 contains 14 residues. Germline-derived CDR1 and CDR2 are MNHEY and SMNVEV (reference sequence). Here the CDR3 reads CASTAFAGANVLTF. CDR3 nucleotide sequence: TGTGCCAGCACCGCATTCGCAGGGGCCAACGTCCTGACTTTC.

The chain combines TRBV28 with TRBJ2-6, with D unclear. The CDR3 runs to 19 residues. The V end was cut by 7 bases, the J end by 0 bases, with 22 bases between. Germline V lookup: CDR1 MDHEN, CDR2 SYDVKM. The CDR3, as DNA: TGTGCCAGCAATCAAGAGATCCTTTACGGCCGCTCTGGGGCCAACGTCCTGACTTTC. It codes for CASNQEILYGRSGANVLTF.

This clonotype was recorded a few times. The chain links TRBV20-1 to TRBJ2-7; 8 nucleotides match TRBD1. The CDR3 contains 13 residues. Germline V gene data show CDR1 as DFQATT and CDR2 as SNEGSKA (reference sequence). The V gene end was trimmed by 4 bases and the J gene end by 2 bases; junction bases not matched to a gene: 4. DNA for the CDR3: TGCAGTGCTATCATGGGACAGGCCTACGAGCAGTACTTC. Amino acid sequence: CSAIMGQAYEQYF.

This clonotype has a single count. This chain connects TRBV7-2 to TRBJ1-2; 10 bases map to TRBD1. CDR3 size: 14 residues. J lost 3 bases, V lost 4 bases, and 2 bases had no gene match. Germline lookup yields CDR1 SGHTA and CDR2 FQGNSA. The CDR3 region is CASSYGTGDYGYTF. CDR3 bases: TGTGCCAGCAGCTATGGGACAGGGGACTATGGCTACACCTTC.